These 27 T cell receptor beta chains came from one sample sequenced in a study of shared clonotypes between healthy human individuals. Profiled with immunoSEQ multiplex PCR; TCRdb holds only in-frame clones, not every one. The data contain some 2,500,000 clones, around 93% of them singletons. What was sequenced was naive CD4+ T cells from PBMCs. Subset noted: CD45RA+ positively selected. The receptors were gathered from a man aged 18 to 30 in good health. Some clones in this sample may be carry-over from other donors' samples.

The gene calls are TRBV18 and TRBJ2-1; TRBD2 matches at 7 bases. Germline values: CDR1 KGHSH, CDR2 LQKENI. V trimming: 4 bases; J trimming: 9 bases; junction bases outside the gene matches: 12. CDR3 length equals 15 residues. Here the CDR3 reads CASSQTGTPGGEQFF. CDR3 sequence (DNA): TGTGCCAGCTCACAAACTGGGACGCCGGGGGGTGAGCAGTTCTTC.

This clone showed up just once. This sequence joins TRBV11-2 and TRBJ2-5; D possibly uses TRBD1 or TRBD2 (5 bases each). The germline gives CDR1 SGHAT, CDR2 FQNNGV. The V and J ends lost 7 bases and 4 bases respectively, with 16 bases between them. The CDR3 is 14 residues long. The CDR3 region is CASKPRGDTETQYF. The CDR3, as DNA: TGTGCCAGCAAACCCCGGGGCGATACAGAGACCCAGTACTTC.

This sequence joins TRBV18 and TRBJ2-6; 10 bases match TRBD1. CDR1 and CDR2 (germline): KGHSH, LQKENI. V shed 4 bases and J 1 base; nucleotides not matched to a gene: 4. There are 17 residues in the CDR3. CDR3 nucleotide sequence: TGTGCCAGCTCACTGACAGGGGGCGAATCTGGGGCCAACGTCCTGACTTTC. Protein: CASSLTGGESGANVLTF. The entire variable domain, with the rest obtained from reference TRBV18 and TRBJ2-6, is as follows: NAGVMQNPRHLVRRRGQEARLRCSPMKGHSHVYWYRQLPEEGLKFMVYLQKENIIDESGMPKERFSAEFPKEGPSILRIQQVVRGDSAAYFCASSLTGGESGANVLTFGAGSRLTVL.

The rearrangement joins TRBV16 to TRBJ2-3; 8 nucleotides match TRBD2. The V gene end was trimmed by 0 bases and the J gene end by 5 bases; junction bases not matched to a gene: 13. The CDR3 is 18 amino acids. Germline CDR1 and CDR2: KGHSY and FQNENV. The CDR3 DNA reads as TGTGCCAGCAGCCAATCGACGCCTAGCGGGCCGGGGGTAGATACGCAGTATTTT. Translated, it gives CASSQSTPSGPGVDTQYF.

The chain uses TRBV2 and TRBJ2-7; TRBD1 agrees at 7 bases. The ends lost 2 bases at V and 6 bases at J; junction bases unmatched: 1. Germline V lookup: CDR1 SNHLY, CDR2 FYNNEI. The CDR3 is made up of 12 amino acids. The CDR3 region has the DNA TGTGCCAGCAGTGAAAACAGGGGCGAGCAGTACTTC. This sequence encodes CASSENRGEQYF.

The chain is built from TRBV28 and TRBJ2-3; 8 bases match TRBD1. V dropped 6 bases and J dropped 6; count of bases not matched to a gene: 8. CDR3 size: 14 residues. Germline assignment: CDR1 MDHEN and CDR2 SYDVKM. CDR3 bases: TGTGCCAGCAGCTCGACCCACAGGGGGGATACGCAGTATTTT. As protein: CASSSTHRGDTQYF.

The chain is built from TRBV5-5 and TRBJ2-1; 10 nucleotides match TRBD2. The germline V gene has CDR1 SGHKS and CDR2 YYEKEE (reference sequence). The CDR3 contains 16 residues. V lost 3 bases, J lost 6 bases, and 9 bases stayed unmatched. CDR3 nucleotide sequence: TGTGCCAGCAGCTCGGCCAGCGGGAGGGCCTTCAATGAGCAGTTCTTC. Translating it yields CASSSASGRAFNEQFF.

The chain employs TRBV19 and TRBJ1-2, with D maybe TRBD1 (6 bases). V was clipped by 6 bases and J by 4 bases, with 18 bases between them. The CDR3 contains 15 residues. Germline V gives CDR1 LNHDA, CDR2 SQIVND (reference sequence). CDR3 amino acids: CASSPTGGRSYGYTF. CDR3 DNA sequence: TGTGCCAGTAGCCCAACTGGGGGGCGTAGCTATGGCTACACCTTC.

The CDR3 here is CASTGTNYGYTF. In DNA form, the CDR3 reads TGTGCCAGCACCGGAACTAACTATGGCTACACCTTC. The chain couples TRBV28 to TRBJ1-2; the D is unclear. V was shortened by 7 bases and J by 0 bases, with 6 bases between the two germline ends. CDR3 length equals 12 residues. Germline loops: CDR1 MDHEN, CDR2 SYDVKM.

A note on this clone: Other DNA sequences within the sample encode an identical CDR3. This chain joins TRBV7-9 and TRBJ2-7; the match to TRBD1 covers 7 bases. The CDR3 consists of 14 residues. Germline V gene lookup returns CDR1 SEHNR and CDR2 FQNEAQ (reference sequence). The J segment lost 0 bases and the V segment lost 5 bases, leaving 4 bases of the junction unmatched. The CDR3 region has the DNA TGTGCCAGCAGCAGAGGACAGGTCTCCTACGAGCAGTACTTC. Residues: CASSRGQVSYEQYF.

This rearrangement joins TRBV6-1 to TRBJ2-7; D perhaps matches TRBD1 (6 bases). CDR1 is MNHNS, CDR2 SASEGT, per germline. The CDR3 sequence is 14 residues long. V was trimmed by 6 bases and J by 6 bases, leaving 18 bases between them. The CDR3, as DNA: TGTGCCAGCAGACGGACACAGGGCCCTCTCGAGCAGTACTTC. Translation gives CASRRTQGPLEQYF.

This clone has only one observation. DNA for the CDR3: TGTGCCACACAGGGACTTTATAGCAATCAGCCCCAGCATTTT. Protein: CATQGLYSNQPQHF. V and J are TRBV19 and TRBJ1-5, with D perhaps matching TRBD1 (6 bases). This CDR3 is built from 14 residues. V gave up 10 bases and J gave up 0 bases, with 13 bases separating them. Germline lookup yields CDR1 LNHDA and CDR2 SQIVND (reference sequence).

The V gene is TRBV27, the J gene TRBJ2-3, with TRBD2 matching 14 bases. Germline lookup yields CDR1 MNHEY and CDR2 SMNVEV (reference sequence). The CDR3 covers 19 residues. After removal of 8 bases from V and 7 bases from J, the junction contained 20 bases not matched to a gene. The CDR3 reads CASPLTPRGTSGSPNTQYF. CDR3 DNA sequence: TGTGCCAGCCCCTTAACCCCCCGCGGGACTAGCGGGAGCCCCAATACGCAGTATTTT.

This clone came up once. V is TRBV29-1 and J is TRBJ2-3; 7 bases agree with TRBD2. V trimming: 4 bases; J trimming: 4 bases; junction bases outside the gene matches: 11. Germline loops: CDR1 SQVTM, CDR2 ANQGSEA. This CDR3 comprises 15 residues. The CDR3 region is CSVGGAGLRADTQYF. CDR3 bases: TGCAGCGTTGGGGGAGCGGGACTACGGGCAGATACGCAGTATTTT.

V is TRBV6-1 and J is TRBJ1-5; weak D call: TRBD1 (6 bases). With 2 bases removed from V and 4 bases from J, the gap between germline ends came to 15 bases. The CDR3 loop spans 16 amino acids. The germline V gene encodes CDR1 MNHNS and CDR2 SASEGT. CDR3 in amino acids: CASSEKRGVGNQPQHF. The CDR3 nucleotides are TGTGCCAGCAGTGAAAAGAGGGGGGTGGGGAATCAGCCCCAGCATTTT.

The count of this clone is one. This chain joins TRBV28 and TRBJ2-3; D uncertain. This CDR3 comprises 12 residues. V lost 2 bases, J lost 5 bases, and 5 bases lay in between. The germline V gene has CDR1 MDHEN and CDR2 SYDVKM. CDR3 bases: TGTGCCAGCAGTTTAATTCTAGATACGCAGTATTTT. Amino acid sequence: CASSLILDTQYF.

This sequence joins TRBV27 and TRBJ1-5; D uncertain. CDR1 and CDR2 from the germline V gene are MNHEY and SMNVEV (reference sequence). The CDR3 consists of 13 residues. The V and J ends lost 5 bases and 5 bases respectively, with 10 bases between them. CDR3 coding DNA: TGTGCCAGCAGTCCCCGAATGGATCAGCCCCAGCATTTT. This translates into CASSPRMDQPQHF.

This rearrangement joins TRBV9 to TRBJ2-1, with D possibly matching TRBD2 (5 bases). Trimming removed 4 bases at V and 0 bases at J, with 11 bases between. This CDR3 region has 15 residues. Germline V gene lookup returns CDR1 SGDLS and CDR2 YYNGEE. CDR3 residues: CASSTRGSSYNEQFF. As DNA, the CDR3 is TGTGCCAGCAGCACCCGGGGTAGCTCCTACAATGAGCAGTTCTTC.

The V and J genes are TRBV9 and TRBJ1-3, with D unresolved. CDR3 length: 13 amino acids. The germline CDR1 and CDR2 sequences are SGDLS and YYNGEE. V lost 0 bases to trimming and J lost 7 bases, with 8 bases between them. This CDR3 is CASSVGLDNTIYF. As DNA, the CDR3 is TGTGCCAGCAGCGTAGGACTGGACAACACCATATATTTT.

The chain carries TRBV5-1 and TRBJ2-1, with 11 bases fitting TRBD1. The CDR3 covers 16 residues. V lost 4 bases to trimming and J lost 9 bases; unmatched junction nucleotides: 12. Germline loops: CDR1 SGHRS, CDR2 YFSETQ. CDR3 bases: TGCGCCAGCAGCCACCCGACGGGACAGGGGGTCACTGAGCAGTTCTTC. It encodes CASSHPTGQGVTEQFF.

This clone was detected only once. The chain links TRBV27 to TRBJ2-6; D not resolved. V was trimmed by 6 bases and J by 0 bases, leaving 12 bases between them. This CDR3 has 16 residues. From germline, CDR1 is MNHEY and CDR2 SMNVEV (reference sequence). CDR3 sequence (DNA): TGTGCCAGCAGGCCAGGCGATGACTCTGGGGCCAACGTCCTGACTTTC. Its protein is CASRPGDDSGANVLTF. Supplemented by reference TRBV27 and TRBJ2-6, the full variable domain reads EAQVTQNPRYLITVTGKKLTVTCSQNMNHEYMSWYRQDPGLGLRQIYYSMNVEVTDKGDVPEGYKVSRKEKRNFPLILESPSPNQTSLYFCASRPGDDSGANVLTFGAGSRLTVL.

Note on this clone: Different DNA sequences within this sample yield the same CDR3. This CDR3 is CASSLTSDTQYF. CDR3 in DNA: TGCGCCAGCAGCTTGACCTCAGATACGCAGTATTTT. J is TRBJ2-3 and V is TRBV5-1, with unresolved D. Germline-derived CDR1 and CDR2 are SGHRS and YFSETQ. Trimming took 1 base from V and 4 from J, leaving 4 bases between them. CDR3 length: 12 residues.

The chain couples TRBV27 to TRBJ2-7; 13 nucleotides align to TRBD2. Unmatched junction bases numbered 5, after V lost 5 bases and J lost 4 bases. CDR1 is MNHEY and CDR2 is SMNVEV in the germline V gene (reference sequence). This CDR3 region has 15 residues. The CDR3 nucleotides read TGTGCCAGCAGTCTAGGGACTAGCGGGATATACGAGCAGTACTTC. Translated: CASSLGTSGIYEQYF.

The chain links TRBV4-2 to TRBJ2-1, with 14 bases matching TRBD2. After removal of 3 bases from V and 7 bases from J, the junction contained 5 bases not matched to a gene. The germline V gene encodes CDR1 LGHNA and CDR2 YNFKEQ. CDR3 length: 16 residues. The CDR3 here is CASSHPGLAGENEQFF. The DNA for the CDR3 is TGTGCCAGCAGCCACCCGGGACTAGCGGGAGAAAATGAGCAGTTCTTC.

This chain uses TRBV6-5 with TRBJ1-2; D is possibly TRBD1 (5 bases). The CDR3 extends over 13 amino acids. Germline CDR1 and CDR2: MNHEY and SVGAGI. Trimming stripped 2 bases from V and 7 bases from J, with 11 bases between. CDR3: CASSYGSGLGYTF. The DNA of the CDR3 is TGTGCCAGCAGTTACGGTTCAGGGCTTGGCTACACCTTC.

CDR3: CASSFQGAVVDTQYF. DNA for the CDR3: TGTGCCAGCAGTTTCCAGGGGGCGGTAGTAGATACGCAGTATTTT. V usage is TRBV28 and J usage is TRBJ2-3; 8 bases align to TRBD1. The CDR3 consists of 15 residues. CDR1 is MDHEN, CDR2 SYDVKM, per germline. Unmatched junction bases numbered 7, after V lost 3 bases and J lost 5 bases.

The chain has TRBV5-1 and TRBJ2-1; TRBD2 aligns across 13 bases. Germline loops: CDR1 SGHRS, CDR2 YFSETQ. The V and J ends lost 0 bases and 8 bases, in that order; junction bases with no gene match: 5. The CDR3 length is 16 residues. The CDR3 DNA is TGCGCCAGCAGCTTGGAGGGACTAGCGGGATGGGATGAGCAGTTCTTC. Translation gives CASSLEGLAGWDEQFF.